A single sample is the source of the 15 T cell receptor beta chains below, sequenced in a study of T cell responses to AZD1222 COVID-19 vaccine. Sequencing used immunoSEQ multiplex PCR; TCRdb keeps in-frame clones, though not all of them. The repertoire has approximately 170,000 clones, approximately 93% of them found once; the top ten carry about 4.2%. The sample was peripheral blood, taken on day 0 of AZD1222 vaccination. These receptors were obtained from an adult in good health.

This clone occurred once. DNA of the CDR3: TGTGCCAGCAGCTTGGTTTTTGGGTATGGAAACACCATATATTTT. It is translated as CASSLVFGYGNTIYF. The gene calls are TRBV7-9 and TRBJ1-3, with no clear D. This CDR3 has 15 residues. Germline-derived CDR1 and CDR2 are SEHNR and FQNEAQ (reference sequence). V gave up 3 bases and J gave up 3 bases, with 12 bases separating them.

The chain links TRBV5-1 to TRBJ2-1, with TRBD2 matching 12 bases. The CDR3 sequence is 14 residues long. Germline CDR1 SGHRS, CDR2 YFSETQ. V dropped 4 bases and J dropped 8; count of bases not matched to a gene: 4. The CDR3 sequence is CASSRGLAGYEQFF. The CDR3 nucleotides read TGCGCCAGCAGCCGGGGACTAGCGGGCTATGAGCAGTTCTTC.

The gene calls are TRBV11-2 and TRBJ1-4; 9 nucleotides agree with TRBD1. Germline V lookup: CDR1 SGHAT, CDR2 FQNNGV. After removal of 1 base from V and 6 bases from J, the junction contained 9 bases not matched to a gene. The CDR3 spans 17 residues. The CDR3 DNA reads TGTGCCAGCAGCTTAGGACGTCTGCGGGACAGGGATGAAAAACTGTTTTTT. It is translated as CASSLGRLRDRDEKLFF.

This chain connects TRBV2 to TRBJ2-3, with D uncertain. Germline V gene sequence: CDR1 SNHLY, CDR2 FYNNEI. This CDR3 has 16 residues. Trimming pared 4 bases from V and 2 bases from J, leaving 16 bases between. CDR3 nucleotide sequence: TGTGCCAGCAGTGGACCCCCCGGCTCCTTCACAGATACGCAGTATTTT. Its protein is CASSGPPGSFTDTQYF. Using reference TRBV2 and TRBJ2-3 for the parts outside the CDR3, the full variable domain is EPEVTQTPSHQVTQMGQEVILRCVPISNHLYFYWYRQILGQKVEFLVSFYNNEISEKSEIFDDQFSVERPDGSNFTLKIRSTKLEDSAMYFCASSGPPGSFTDTQYFGPGTRLTVL.

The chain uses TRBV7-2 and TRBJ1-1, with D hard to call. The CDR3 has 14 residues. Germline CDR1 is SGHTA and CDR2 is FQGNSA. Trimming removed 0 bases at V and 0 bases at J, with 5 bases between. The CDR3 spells CASSLALLNTEAFF. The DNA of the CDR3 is TGTGCCAGCAGCTTAGCACTCTTGAACACTGAAGCTTTCTTT. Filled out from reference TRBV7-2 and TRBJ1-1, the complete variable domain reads GAGVSQSPSNKVTEKGKDVELRCDPISGHTALYWYRQSLGQGLEFLIYFQGNSAPDKSGLPSDRFSAERTGGSVSTLTIQRTQQEDSAVYLCASSLALLNTEAFFGQGTRLTVV.

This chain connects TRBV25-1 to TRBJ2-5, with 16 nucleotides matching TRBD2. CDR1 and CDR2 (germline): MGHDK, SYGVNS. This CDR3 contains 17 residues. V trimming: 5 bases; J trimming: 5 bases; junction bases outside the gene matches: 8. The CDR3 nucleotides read TGTGCCAGCAGTCTGAGTCCGGGACTAGCGGGAGGGGAGACCCAGTACTTC. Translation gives CASSLSPGLAGGETQYF. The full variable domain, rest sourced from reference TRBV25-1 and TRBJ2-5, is EADIYQTPRYLVIGTGKKITLECSQTMGHDKMYWYQQDPGMELHLIHYSYGVNSTEKGDLSSESTVSRIRTEHFPLTLESARPSHTSQYLCASSLSPGLAGGETQYFGPGTRLLVL.

CDR3 loop: CASSFGRAPRNGYTF. The CDR3, as DNA: TGTGCCAGCAGCTTCGGCAGGGCCCCTCGCAATGGCTACACCTTC. This chain connects TRBV5-6 to TRBJ1-2, with D tentatively TRBD1 (5 bases). CDR1 and CDR2 (germline): SGHDT, YYEEEE. This CDR3 spans 15 amino acids. V lost 2 bases and J lost 6, with 17 bases in between.

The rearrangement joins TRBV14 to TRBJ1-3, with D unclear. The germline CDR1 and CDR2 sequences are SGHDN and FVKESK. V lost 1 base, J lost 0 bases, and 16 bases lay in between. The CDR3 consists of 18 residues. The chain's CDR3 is CASSQAGIRLTSGNTIYF. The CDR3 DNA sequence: TGTGCCAGCAGCCAAGCGGGAATCAGGTTAACCTCTGGAAACACCATATATTTT.

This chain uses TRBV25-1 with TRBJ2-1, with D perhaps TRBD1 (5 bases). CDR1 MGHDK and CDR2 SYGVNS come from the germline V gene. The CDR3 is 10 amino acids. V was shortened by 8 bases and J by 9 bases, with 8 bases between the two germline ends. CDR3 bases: TGTGCCAGCGTGCAGGGTGAGCAGTTCTTC. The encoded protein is CASVQGEQFF.

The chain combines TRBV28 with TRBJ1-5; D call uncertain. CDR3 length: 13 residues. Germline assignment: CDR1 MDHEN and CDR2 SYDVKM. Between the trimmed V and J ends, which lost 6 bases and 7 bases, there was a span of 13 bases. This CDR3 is CASSPIGVQPQHF. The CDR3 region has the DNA TGTGCCAGCAGCCCCATCGGGGTCCAGCCCCAGCATTTT. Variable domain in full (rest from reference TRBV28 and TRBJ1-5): DVKVTQSSRYLVKRTGEKVFLECVQDMDHENMFWYRQDPGLGLRLIYFSYDVKMKEKGDIPEGYSVSREKKERFSLILESASTNQTSMYLCASSPIGVQPQHFGDGTRLSIL.

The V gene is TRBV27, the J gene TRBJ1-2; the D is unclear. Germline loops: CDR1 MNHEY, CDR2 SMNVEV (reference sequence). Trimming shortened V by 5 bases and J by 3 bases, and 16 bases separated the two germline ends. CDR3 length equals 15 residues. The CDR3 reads CASSPSPPTHYGYTF. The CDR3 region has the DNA TGTGCCAGCAGTCCCTCCCCCCCCACCCACTATGGCTACACCTTC.

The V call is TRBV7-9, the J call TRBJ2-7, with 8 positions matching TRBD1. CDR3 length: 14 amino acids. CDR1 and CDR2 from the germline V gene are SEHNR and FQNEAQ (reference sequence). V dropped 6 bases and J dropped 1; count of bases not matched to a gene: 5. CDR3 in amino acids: CASRRQGASYEQYF. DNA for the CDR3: TGTGCCAGCAGGCGTCAGGGGGCTTCCTACGAGCAGTACTTC.

The CDR3 reads CASSFGLTENYGYTF. The DNA for the CDR3 is TGTGCCAGCAGCTTCGGGTTGACGGAGAACTATGGCTACACCTTC. The chain carries TRBV7-9 and TRBJ1-2; D remains unclear. The V end was cut by 3 bases, the J end by 2 bases, with 13 bases between. The germline CDR1 and CDR2 sequences are SEHNR and FQNEAQ (reference sequence). The length of the CDR3 is 15 residues.

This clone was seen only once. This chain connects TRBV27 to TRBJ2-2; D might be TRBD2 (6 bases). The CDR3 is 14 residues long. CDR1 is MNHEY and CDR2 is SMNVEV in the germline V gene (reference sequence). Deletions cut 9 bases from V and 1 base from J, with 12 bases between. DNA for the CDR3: TGTGCCAGTGCCCTGGGGGGGAACACCGGGGAGCTGTTTTTT. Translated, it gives CASALGGNTGELFF.

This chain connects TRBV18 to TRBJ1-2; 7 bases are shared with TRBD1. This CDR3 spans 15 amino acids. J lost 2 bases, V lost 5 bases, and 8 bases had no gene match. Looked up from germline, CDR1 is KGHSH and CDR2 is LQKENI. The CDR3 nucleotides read TGTGCCAGCTCAGCAGGGACAGAAGCCAACTATGGCTACACCTTC. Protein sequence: CASSAGTEANYGYTF.